This TCR beta chain was obtained from a study of T cell repertoires in cytomegalovirus infection (dated by TCRdb to the late 2010s). Regarding the study in general: The HLA type of each donor mattered for the analysis, because public TCR beta signatures pointed to carriage of CMV infection along with the matching HLA type.

From its cysteine to its phenylalanine, the CDR3 spans 15 amino acids. The CDR3 DNA has 45 bases and is translated from base 1. V loses 2 bases at its end and J loses 1 base; junction bases beyond the gene matches: 1. The germline V gene gives CDR1 as SGHVS and CDR2 as FNYEAQ. Sequencing was carried out with an Illumina HiSeq 1500. Using fastp at Q25 and MiXCR, TCRdb reprocessed the public reads and kept productive beta chains. Every distinct CDR3 protein forms one entry, paired with its most common genes and DNA. For this sample there are approximately 400,000 distinct CDR3 sequences; approximately 31% appear just once. Roughly an eighth of the sample comes from the top ten. Paper-wide results and their limitations: The ex vivo response was dominated by HLA-C-restricted CMV-specific TCR beta clonotypes, which also provided the single most frequent clonotype in two of eight donors. Cumulative frequency of public TCR beta family members discriminated carriers of CMV infection plus the relevant HLA type in this cohort and an independent approximately 370-donor cohort.

Of note for this clonotype: Its antigen is not yet known. Base qualities are not at hand, and no much larger clone is one base apart.

This receptor chain uses TRBV7-6 and TRBJ2-3, with 9 junctional bases fitting TRBD2. The sequence derives from a human donor in good health (CMV status not recorded). Some clones in this sample may be carry-over from other donors' samples. Sequencing was done on a sample of PBMCs. Read as DNA, the sequence is TGTGCCAGCAGCTTACAGCGGGGGGGCACAGATACGCAGTATTTT. This encodes CASSLQRGGTDTQYF.